A single sample is the source of the 25 T cell receptor beta chains below, sequenced in a study of blood T cell repertoires in COVID-19. The table came from immunoSEQ multiplex PCR; TCRdb's copy has only in-frame clones and leaves some out. The data contain some 110,000 clones, approximately 79% of them seen just once; the ten biggest clones take up around 2.3%. Sequencing used peripheral blood. The receptors shown here come from a man between 45 and 60 years old with acute or convalescent COVID-19.

The gene calls are TRBV10-3 and TRBJ1-2, with no clear D. The CDR3 runs to 14 residues. Germline V lookup: CDR1 ENHRY, CDR2 SYGVKD. Trimming took off 3 bases at V and 2 bases at J, with 10 bases between the two ends. The chain's CDR3 is CAISDPGQNYGYTF. The CDR3 region has the DNA TGTGCCATCAGTGACCCGGGTCAAAACTATGGCTACACCTTC.

This chain uses TRBV29-1 with TRBJ2-1; 8 nucleotides align to TRBD2. Germline CDR1 and CDR2: SQVTM and ANQGSEA. This CDR3 region has 14 residues. V lost 7 bases and J lost 8; bases outside the gene matches: 13. The CDR3 DNA is TGCAGCGCGCGGCGGGGAGCGGGAGTGGATGAGCAGTTCTTC. The encoded protein is CSARRGAGVDEQFF.

The chain employs TRBV15 and TRBJ2-1; D is uncertain. Germline lookup yields CDR1 LNHNV and CDR2 YYDKDF (reference sequence). The CDR3 consists of 12 residues. The germline V and J ends were trimmed by 3 bases and 3 bases, with 3 bases remaining between them. The CDR3 sequence is CATSSHYNEQFF. For the CDR3, the DNA is TGTGCCACCAGCAGCCACTACAATGAGCAGTTCTTC. The variable domain in full, completed from reference TRBV15 and TRBJ2-1, reads DAMVIQNPRYQVTQFGKPVTLSCSQTLNHNVMYWYQQKSSQAPKLLFHYYDKDFNNEADTPDNFQSRRPNTSFCFLDIRSPGLGDTAMYLCATSSHYNEQFFGPGTRLTVL.

The genes are TRBV5-1 and TRBJ2-7; a possible D gene is TRBD1 (6 bases). V was pared by 6 bases and J by 7 bases, with 17 bases between. This CDR3 is 13 amino acids long. Germline values: CDR1 SGHRS, CDR2 YFSETQ. The CDR3 region is CASTPSDRTEQYF. As DNA, the CDR3 is TGCGCCAGCACTCCTTCCGACAGGACAGAGCAGTACTTC.

Here the CDR3 DNA reads TGCGCCAGCAGCTTGAGGGGGACCACGAACACCGGGGAGCTGTTTTTT. Translation gives CASSLRGTTNTGELFF. The chain recombines TRBV5-1 with TRBJ2-2; perhaps TRBD1 as D (6 bases). This CDR3 spans 16 amino acids. Trimming stripped 1 base from V and 0 bases from J, with 10 bases between. Germline lookup yields CDR1 SGHRS and CDR2 YFSETQ.

The rearrangement links TRBV5-4 to TRBJ2-2, with unresolved D. Per the germline V gene, CDR1 is SGHNT and CDR2 is YYREEE (reference sequence). The CDR3 spans 14 residues. V was cut by 4 bases and J by 4 bases, with 11 bases left in between. DNA for the CDR3: TGTGCCAGCAGCGAAGCACGTAGCACCGGGGAGCTGTTTTTT. It translates to CASSEARSTGELFF.

The rearrangement joins TRBV7-9 to TRBJ1-5; D gene uncertain. V lost 5 bases and J lost 4, with 6 bases in between. Germline lookup yields CDR1 SEHNR and CDR2 FQNEAQ (reference sequence). This CDR3 spans 12 amino acids. The CDR3 DNA is TGTGCCAGCAGCCTACAGAATCAGCCCCAGCATTTT. Its protein is CASSLQNQPQHF.

The J gene is TRBJ2-2, the V gene TRBV25-1; D possibly corresponds to TRBD2 (5 bases). The V gene lost 2 bases and the J gene lost 0 bases, with 10 bases spanning the gap. The CDR3 runs to 16 residues. Germline assignment: CDR1 MGHDK and CDR2 SYGVNS. The CDR3 sequence is CASSEDRGANTGELFF. CDR3 DNA: TGTGCCAGCAGTGAAGACCGGGGTGCGAACACCGGGGAGCTGTTTTTT.

The chain has TRBV5-1 and TRBJ1-2; 9 positions agree with TRBD1. The length of the CDR3 is 13 residues. V trimming: 4 bases; J trimming: 6 bases; junction bases outside the gene matches: 4. Germline V gene data show CDR1 as SGHRS and CDR2 as YFSETQ. CDR3 sequence (DNA): TGCGCCAGCAGCCCCTGGACAGGGGATGGCTACACCTTC. The encoded protein is CASSPWTGDGYTF.

The chain carries TRBV7-2 and TRBJ2-1; D perhaps matches TRBD2 (5 bases). V dropped 6 bases and J dropped 7 bases, with 10 bases sitting between them. Germline V lookup: CDR1 SGHTA, CDR2 FQGNSA. The CDR3 is 12 residues long. As DNA, the CDR3 is TGTGCCAGCAGAAGGACTGGGAATGAGCAGTTCTTC. It codes for CASRRTGNEQFF. The variable domain in full, with the rest retrieved from reference TRBV7-2 and TRBJ2-1, is GAGVSQSPSNKVTEKGKDVELRCDPISGHTALYWYRQSLGQGLEFLIYFQGNSAPDKSGLPSDRFSAERTGGSVSTLTIQRTQQEDSAVYLCASRRTGNEQFFGPGTRLTVL.

The J gene is TRBJ2-1, the V gene TRBV4-1; TRBD2 agrees at 7 bases. The V gene end was trimmed by 3 bases and the J gene end by 0 bases; junction bases not matched to a gene: 2. The germline V gene encodes CDR1 MGHRA and CDR2 YSYEKL. The CDR3 runs 15 residues. The CDR3 DNA sequence: TGCGCCAGCAGCCAGAGCGGGATCTCCTACAATGAGCAGTTCTTC. Its translation: CASSQSGISYNEQFF.

The chain joins TRBV29-1 to TRBJ2-2; the D gene is possibly TRBD2 (6 bases). The CDR3 sequence is 13 residues long. Germline V gene sequence: CDR1 SQVTM, CDR2 ANQGSEA. The ends were cut back, 0 bases at V and 9 bases at J, with 11 bases in the middle. The CDR3 protein is CSVEDGGRRELFF. In DNA form, the CDR3 reads TGCAGCGTTGAAGATGGAGGGAGACGGGAGCTGTTTTTT.

The genes are TRBV11-1 and TRBJ2-7; TRBD1 aligns across 11 bases. J lost 3 bases, V lost 4 bases, and 2 bases had no gene match. Germline V gives CDR1 SGHAT, CDR2 FQDESV (reference sequence). The CDR3 totals 14 residues. CDR3: CASSSGTGGYEQYF. The CDR3 DNA is TGTGCCAGCAGCTCCGGGACAGGGGGCTACGAGCAGTACTTC. The whole variable domain, remainder taken from reference TRBV11-1 and TRBJ2-7, is EAEVAQSPRYKITEKSQAVAFWCDPISGHATLYWYRQILGQGPELLVQFQDESVVDDSQLPKDRFSAERLKGVDSTLKIQPAELGDSAMYLCASSSGTGGYEQYFGPGTRLTVT.

This rearrangement joins TRBV19 to TRBJ2-2; weak D call: TRBD2 (6 bases). The CDR3 has 12 residues. V shed 11 bases and J shed 4 bases, with 11 bases lying between them. Germline CDR1 reads LNHDA; CDR2 reads SQIVND (reference sequence). Here the CDR3 reads CAGGTGTGELFF. The CDR3 DNA reads TGTGCCGGCGGGACTGGCACCGGGGAGCTGTTTTTT.

The rearrangement uses TRBV9 and TRBJ2-7, with 8 positions matching TRBD2. The CDR3 covers 14 residues. J was trimmed by 7 bases and V by 2 bases; bases with no gene match: 8. Germline CDR1 SGDLS, CDR2 YYNGEE. CDR3 nucleotide sequence: TGTGCCAGCAGCGTGGGCGGGGGGACTTGGGAGCAGTACTTC. The encoded protein is CASSVGGGTWEQYF.

J is TRBJ2-7 and V is TRBV15; 13 bases align to TRBD2. Per germline, CDR1 LNHNV and CDR2 YYDKDF (reference sequence). The length of the CDR3 is 17 residues. J lost 2 bases, V lost 1 base, and 5 bases had no gene match. The CDR3 protein is CATSRGSGLAGAYEQYF. The DNA of the CDR3 is TGTGCCACCAGCAGAGGCTCTGGACTAGCGGGGGCCTACGAGCAGTACTTC.

The chain links TRBV6-5 to TRBJ1-3; 10 bases agree with TRBD1. The CDR3 sequence is 15 residues long. Germline V gives CDR1 MNHEY, CDR2 SVGAGI. With 0 bases clipped from V and 6 bases from J, the junction kept 2 bases outside the gene matches. The CDR3 sequence is CASSYSGQGINTIYF. For the CDR3, the DNA is TGTGCCAGCAGTTACTCGGGACAGGGGATAAACACCATATATTTT.

The chain joins TRBV7-9 to TRBJ1-2; possibly TRBD1 for D (6 bases). The CDR3 is 12 residues long. Germline V lookup: CDR1 SEHNR, CDR2 FQNEAQ (reference sequence). Trimming cost V 8 bases and J 4 bases, with 11 bases left between them. The DNA for the CDR3 is TGTGCCAGCGGACAGTCGGGCTATGGCTACACCTTC. Its translation: CASGQSGYGYTF.

V and J are TRBV5-1 and TRBJ2-1; 8 bases are shared with TRBD2. Trimming removed 4 bases from V and 3 bases from J; junction bases left unmatched: 12. CDR1 and CDR2 (germline): SGHRS, YFSETQ. The CDR3 has 17 residues. The CDR3 DNA is TGCGCCAGCAGCAGCTTCAGCGGGGGCCCTAACTACAATGAGCAGTTCTTC. Translating gives CASSSFSGGPNYNEQFF.

The chain employs TRBV10-1 and TRBJ1-6, with 7 bases fitting TRBD1. From germline, CDR1 is WNHNN and CDR2 SYGVQD (reference sequence). V shed 5 bases, J shed 6 bases, and the junction held 10 bases outside the gene matches. This CDR3 comprises 16 residues. CDR3 residues: CASSLTPRDSNSPLHF. CDR3 DNA sequence: TGCGCCAGCAGTCTGACTCCCCGGGACAGTAATTCACCCCTCCACTTT.

The chain carries TRBV2 and TRBJ2-5; 12 nucleotides agree with TRBD2. The germline gives CDR1 SNHLY, CDR2 FYNNEI. V lost 8 bases and J lost 3; bases outside the gene matches: 4. This CDR3 has 14 residues. CDR3 protein: CASVRLAGEETQYF. The CDR3, as DNA: TGTGCCAGCGTCCGACTAGCGGGGGAAGAGACCCAGTACTTC.

V usage is TRBV10-3 and J usage is TRBJ1-5, with D possibly TRBD1 on 5 matching bases. The germline V gene encodes CDR1 ENHRY and CDR2 SYGVKD. Trimming removed 0 bases from V and 2 bases from J, with 14 bases in between. The CDR3 runs to 17 residues. The CDR3 loop is CAISESLQGGRNQPQHF. The CDR3 DNA reads as TGTGCCATCAGTGAGTCCTTGCAGGGAGGGCGCAATCAGCCCCAGCATTTT.

The rearrangement links TRBV5-1 to TRBJ1-6; D not certain. Germline CDR1 is SGHRS and CDR2 is YFSETQ. The CDR3 contains 15 residues. The V end was cut by 0 bases, the J end by 9 bases, with 13 bases between. This chain's CDR3 is CASSLAVTRFSPLHF. The CDR3 region has the DNA TGCGCCAGCAGCTTGGCCGTGACAAGGTTTTCACCCCTCCACTTT.

The rearrangement joins TRBV5-5 to TRBJ2-3; D is possibly TRBD2 (6 bases). Trimming left V 4 bases short and J 3 bases short, with 12 bases between. Germline V gives CDR1 SGHKS, CDR2 YYEKEE (reference sequence). The CDR3 spans 14 residues. The CDR3 nucleotides are TGTGCCAGCAGCCCTGGGCGGGGTACAGATACGCAGTATTTT. It specifies CASSPGRGTDTQYF.

The chain recombines TRBV30 with TRBJ1-2; D perhaps matches TRBD1 (5 bases). CDR3 size: 13 residues. Germline V lookup: CDR1 GTSNPN, CDR2 SVGIG (reference sequence). Trimming pared 5 bases from V and 4 bases from J, leaving 14 bases between. Here the CDR3 DNA reads TGTGCCTGGGAACTGGGGGGGGTCTATGGCTACACCTTC. It yields the protein CAWELGGVYGYTF. Drawing the rest from reference TRBV30 and TRBJ1-2, the complete variable domain is SQTIHQWPATLVQPVGSPLSLECTVEGTSNPNLYWYRQAAGRGLQLLFYSVGIGQISSEVPQNLSASRPQDRQFILSSKKLLLSDSGFYLCAWELGGVYGYTFGSGTRLTVV.